Following are 11 T cell receptor beta chains from one sample sequenced in a study of vaccination and CD4 T cells after COVID-19 (dated by TCRdb to the early 2020s). For these TCRs, the target antigens are not known. To prepare the library, PCR was applied. Instrument used: Illumina iSeq 100. DNA from cultured CD4+ T cells underwent TCR sequencing with the Oncomine TCR Beta short-read assay at the Johns Hopkins FTIC core. TCRdb reprocessing: public reads trimmed at Q25 with fastp, clones called with MiXCR, in-frame beta chains kept. Rows with a matching CDR3 protein are joined into one entry that keeps the most common DNA and genes. The sample table contains approximately 25,000 distinct CDR3 sequences; only one count was recorded for approximately 56% of them. The ten biggest clones cover approximately 8% of the sample. Taken with the paper, the label for treatment or condition translates to: roughly ten-day PBMC culture with coronavirus spike peptide pools or control peptides (ViraFEST assay).

The sequenced sample consisted of CD4+ T cells from blood, cultured in vitro. Receptors originate from a human donor who had recovered from COVID-19.

The V call is TRBV27, the J call TRBJ2-5; 7 bases map to TRBD1. With V trimmed by 6 bases and J by 5 bases, 6 bases remained unmatched. Germline assignment: CDR1 MNHEY and CDR2 SMNVEV (reference sequence). This CDR3 region has 13 residues. CDR3 nucleotides: TGTGCCAGCAGACGAGACAGGGCGGAGACCCAGTACTTC. It codes for CASRRDRAETQYF.

This clonotype was observed once. The gene calls are TRBV6-1 and TRBJ2-5; the match to TRBD2 covers 7 bases. CDR3 length: 15 amino acids. Looked up from germline, CDR1 is MNHNS and CDR2 is SASEGT. Trimming took 2 bases from V and 5 from J; bases not matched to a gene: 8. For the CDR3, the DNA is TGTGCCAGCAGTGAATGGGGCGGGCGGGAGGAGACCCAGTACTTC. Translation: CASSEWGGREETQYF.

The chain carries TRBV20-1 and TRBJ1-1; 7 nucleotides line up with TRBD1. After removal of 3 bases from V and 4 bases from J, the junction contained 2 bases not matched to a gene. The CDR3 is made up of 12 amino acids. Germline V gene data show CDR1 as DFQATT and CDR2 as SNEGSKA (reference sequence). The CDR3: CSASAGGTEAFF. CDR3 in DNA: TGCAGTGCTAGCGCAGGGGGCACTGAAGCTTTCTTT.

The V and J genes are TRBV12-3 or TRBV12-4 and TRBJ1-6, with 12 bases matching TRBD1. J gave up 9 bases and V 9 bases, and 9 bases lay outside the gene matches. The CDR3 spans 15 residues. CDR3 region: CASTPGDRGPSPLHF. The DNA of the CDR3 is TGTGCCAGTACTCCCGGGGACAGGGGGCCTTCACCCCTCCACTTT.

This clonotype was found a few times. The V call is TRBV27, the J call TRBJ2-3; unclear D gene. Trimming removed 6 bases at V and 1 base at J, with 8 bases between. The CDR3 consists of 13 residues. CDR1 and CDR2 (germline): MNHEY, SMNVEV (reference sequence). The DNA for the CDR3 is TGTGCCAGCAGCCGAACTCGCACAGATACGCAGTATTTT. Its translation is CASSRTRTDTQYF.

This rearrangement joins TRBV7-2 to TRBJ2-5; 10 nucleotides match TRBD2. Germline assignment: CDR1 SGHTA and CDR2 FQGNSA. This CDR3 has 17 amino acids. V was clipped by 3 bases and J by 5 bases; unmatched bases: 12. The CDR3 bases are TGTGCCAGCAGCTTTGGTAGCGGGAGGCCCTTGAAGGAGACCCAGTACTTC. This codes for CASSFGSGRPLKETQYF.

The chain has TRBV12-3 or TRBV12-4 and TRBJ2-6, with no clear D. The CDR3 has 13 residues. V was shortened by 6 bases and J by 4 bases, with 7 bases between the two germline ends. This CDR3 is CASSQGGANVLTF. Written as DNA, the CDR3 is TGTGCCAGCAGCCAAGGGGGGGCCAACGTCCTGACTTTC.

The J gene is TRBJ2-3, the V gene TRBV11-2, with D tentatively TRBD1 (5 bases). The germline V and J ends were trimmed by 5 bases and 6 bases, with 15 bases remaining between them. The CDR3 spans 14 residues. Germline lookup yields CDR1 SGHAT and CDR2 FQNNGV. The CDR3 DNA follows: TGTGCCAGCAGCCCTCTTAGAAGGGGTGATACGCAGTATTTT. Its protein product is CASSPLRRGDTQYF. Full variable domain (rest looked up from reference TRBV11-2 and TRBJ2-3): EAGVAQSPRYKIIEKRQSVAFWCNPISGHATLYWYQQILGQGPKLLIQFQNNGVVDDSQLPKDRFSAERLKGVDSTLKIQPAKLEDSAVYLCASSPLRRGDTQYFGPGTRLTVL.

This clonotype showed up just once. The V gene is TRBV19, the J gene TRBJ2-1; 8 positions match TRBD1. CDR3 size: 13 residues. After removal of 4 bases from V and 10 bases from J, the junction contained 6 bases not matched to a gene. The germline V gene encodes CDR1 LNHDA and CDR2 SQIVND (reference sequence). The DNA of the CDR3 is TGTGCCAGTAGTAGCGCAGGGGGCCTAGAGCAGTTCTTC. Its translation is CASSSAGGLEQFF.

The chain joins TRBV18 to TRBJ1-3; D is unclear. V was trimmed by 1 base and J by 2 bases, leaving 9 bases between them. Germline V gene lookup returns CDR1 KGHSH and CDR2 LQKENI. The length of the CDR3 is 15 residues. This CDR3 reads CASSPRAVTGNTIYF. The CDR3 region has the DNA TGTGCCAGCTCACCACGGGCGGTGACTGGAAACACCATATATTTT.

The gene calls are TRBV19 and TRBJ1-2; 7 bases align to TRBD1. The CDR3 extends over 16 amino acids. Trimming at V came to 4 bases and at J to 7 bases, leaving 15 bases not matched to a gene. CDR1 and CDR2 from the germline V gene are LNHDA and SQIVND (reference sequence). The CDR3 region has the DNA TGTGCCAGTAGTAAGGGGCTTGATAAGGGGGCTTTTGGCTACACCTTC. Translating it yields CASSKGLDKGAFGYTF.